The table lists the clone carrying this TCR beta chain with a few counts. This specimen comes from a study of blood T cell repertoires in COVID-19. Looking at the study overall: Samples came from the United States, Italy and Spain, spanning acute and convalescent COVID-19. The cDNA or gDNA used as material had been derived from T cells, B-cell-depleted T cells, or PBMCs.

Germline V CDR1 and CDR2: LNHDA, SQIVND (reference sequence). CDR3 size: 15 residues. The junction had 11 bases not matched to a gene; V was cut back by 6 bases and J by 3 bases. Original processing notes: Quantification of nucleated cells was approximated via reference gene primer amplification. Sequencing was performed with immunoSEQ multiplex PCR; in TCRdb, only in-frame clones are kept and a portion is missing. That table furnishes V, J and clone size, whereas the DNA furnished D and trimming. The sample gives about 250,000 clones, approximately 80% of which show up once; around 25% is in the top ten.

This chain joins TRBV19 and TRBJ2-7, with TRBD1 matching over 7 bases. This TCR was sampled from a man aged 40-55 years with acute or convalescent COVID-19. Specimen: peripheral blood. Here the CDR3 reads CASSPPGTALYEQYF. CDR3 in DNA: TGTGCCAGTAGCCCCCCCGGGACAGCCCTCTACGAGCAGTACTTC.